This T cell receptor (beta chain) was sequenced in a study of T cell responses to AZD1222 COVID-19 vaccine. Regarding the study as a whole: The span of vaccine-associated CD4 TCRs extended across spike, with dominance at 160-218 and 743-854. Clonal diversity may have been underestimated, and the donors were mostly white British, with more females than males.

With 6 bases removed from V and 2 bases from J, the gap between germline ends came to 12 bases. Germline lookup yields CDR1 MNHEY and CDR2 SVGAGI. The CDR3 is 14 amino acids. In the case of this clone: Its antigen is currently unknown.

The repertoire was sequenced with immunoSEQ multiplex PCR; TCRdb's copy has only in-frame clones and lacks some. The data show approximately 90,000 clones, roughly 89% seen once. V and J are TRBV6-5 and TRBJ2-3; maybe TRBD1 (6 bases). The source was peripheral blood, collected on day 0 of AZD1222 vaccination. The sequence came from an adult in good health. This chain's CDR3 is CASSTGQHTDTQYF. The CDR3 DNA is TGTGCCAGCAGCACCGGACAGCACACAGATACGCAGTATTTT.